The rows below give T cell receptor beta chains drawn from one sample of a study of blood T cell repertoires in COVID-19. Clones were sequenced by immunoSEQ multiplex PCR, and TCRdb holds only the in-frame ones, with some missing. This sample carries about 400,000 clones, approximately 88% of them seen once, and the ten largest clones take approximately 2.1%. Sequenced material: PBMCs or T cells enriched from blood (not recorded which). The receptors here all came from a woman aged 40 to 50 with acute COVID-19. The CDR3 runs from the conserved cysteine through the conserved F or W. A D gene is named only where the DNA matches it firmly. Only part of the rows carry a size: once, few, many, or a class if the clone is expanded.

j_call,d_call,v_call,clone_size,cdr3_nt,cdr3_aa
TRBJ2-1,NA,TRBV11-2,NA,TGTGCCAGCAGCTTCGGGGGGCCGGACAATGAGCAGTTCTTC,CASSFGGPDNEQFF
TRBJ1-4,NA,TRBV29-1,NA,TGCAGCGTTGGAGCGGACCCTGGGAGTGAAAAACTGTTTTTT,CSVGADPGSEKLFF
TRBJ2-4,TRBD2,TRBV18,NA,TGTGCCAGCTCAGGGAGCGGGGGTGTTCGAGGCATTCAGTACTTC,CASSGSGGVRGIQYF
TRBJ2-5,NA,TRBV5-1,NA,TGCGCCAGCAGCCGAAGGACAGCACAAGAGACCCAGTACTTC,CASSRRTAQETQYF
TRBJ2-7,NA,TRBV2,NA,TGTGCCAGCAGTGAAGACCAGGACAGACCTTACGAGCAGTACTTC,CASSEDQDRPYEQYF
TRBJ2-2,NA,TRBV9,NA,TGTGCCAGCAGCGTACAGGGGAGCGAGAACACCGGGGAGCTGTTTTTT,CASSVQGSENTGELFF
TRBJ1-2,NA,TRBV12-3/TRBV12-4,NA,TGTGCCAGCAGAATACAGGGATATGGCTACACCTTC,CASRIQGYGYTF
TRBJ1-1,NA,TRBV7-8,NA,TGTGCCAGCAGCGACCCCGGACTAATGAACACTGAAGCTTTCTTT,CASSDPGLMNTEAFF
TRBJ1-1,NA,TRBV5-5,NA,TGTGCCAGCAGCTTGGTCGCACTCATGAACACTGAAGCTTTCTTT,CASSLVALMNTEAFF
TRBJ1-4,NA,TRBV18,NA,TGTGCCAGCTCACCTAGGGACACGAATGAAAAACTGTTTTTT,CASSPRDTNEKLFF
TRBJ1-1,TRBD1,TRBV18,NA,TGTGCCAGCTCACCAAGACAGGGAACTGAAGCTTTCTTT,CASSPRQGTEAFF
TRBJ1-1,TRBD1,TRBV5-1,once,TGCGCCAGCAGCAAAGGGACAGCCCAAATGAACACTGAAGCTTTCTTT,CASSKGTAQMNTEAFF
TRBJ2-7,TRBD1,TRBV5-6,NA,TGTGCCAGCAGCTTACCGGGACAGAGTACCTACGAGCAGTACTTC,CASSLPGQSTYEQYF
TRBJ2-2,TRBD1,TRBV2,NA,TGTGCCAGCCGGACAGGGGGTGGGACCGGGGAGCTGTTTTTT,CASRTGGGTGELFF
TRBJ1-2,NA,TRBV9,NA,TGTGCCAGCAGCGTAGCCCTTCTTTCTGACATTGGCGGCTACACCTTC,CASSVALLSDIGGYTF
TRBJ1-1,NA,TRBV2,NA,TGTGCCAGCAGTGTGGAGGGGCCTTTGAACACTGAAGCTTTCTTT,CASSVEGPLNTEAFF
TRBJ2-1,TRBD2,TRBV11-2,NA,TGTGCCAGCAGCCTCCGTCGGGGGGGGCAGGATAATGAGCAGTTCTTC,CASSLRRGGQDNEQFF
TRBJ1-3,NA,TRBV4-2,NA,TGTGCCAGCAGCCAAGATGCGCTGGGCGGAAACACCATATATTTT,CASSQDALGGNTIYF
TRBJ1-5,NA,TRBV9,NA,TGTGCCAGCAGCGCCTTAGACAATCAGCCCCAGCATTTT,CASSALDNQPQHF
TRBJ2-1,TRBD1,TRBV24-1,NA,TGTGCCACCAGTGACCCCCCGGGACAGGGGGCAGTGCGAGAGCAGTTCTTC,CATSDPPGQGAVREQFF
TRBJ1-2,TRBD1,TRBV6-5,NA,TGTGCCAGCAGTTACCTAACAGGGGGTTATTATGGCTACACCTTC,CASSYLTGGYYGYTF
TRBJ2-5,TRBD2,TRBV15,NA,TGTGCCACCCGGGCTAGCGGGGAGGAAGAGACCCAGTACTTC,CATRASGEEETQYF
TRBJ1-6,NA,TRBV23-1,once,TGCGCCAGCAGTCAATTTAGGGGGTACCATTTCTCCTATAATTCACCCCTCCACTTT,CASSQFRGYHFSYNSPLHF
TRBJ2-1,NA,TRBV27,NA,TGTGCCAGCAAGGGACTGAACAATGAGCAGTTCTTC,CASKGLNNEQFF
TRBJ1-1,TRBD1,TRBV18,NA,TGTGCCAGCTCACCACTGCAAGTACAGGGGCGAGGGGGCACTGAAGCTTTCTTT,CASSPLQVQGRGGTEAFF
TRBJ2-5,TRBD1,TRBV7-9,NA,TGTGCCAGCAGCGAACAGGGGGCACGGGAGACCCAGTACTTC,CASSEQGARETQYF